The clone carrying this T cell receptor beta chain appeared a few times. This sample was taken from a study of OX40 agonist ivuxolimab in advanced cancers. Assay: immunoSEQ multiplex PCR; the TCRdb copy retains only in-frame clones and omits some. The repertoire holds around 64,000 clones, with approximately 91% as singletons. This TCR was sampled from an adult with an advanced solid tumor such as melanoma, head and neck, liver or kidney cancer. The sequences come from CD4+ or CD8+ T cells sorted from blood, collected in a trial of the OX40 agonist ivuxolimab.

The CDR3 coding sequence is TGCGCCAGCAGCTTGTCCGGGGGTACCGACGAGCAGTACTTC. The encoded protein is CASSLSGGTDEQYF. This chain links TRBV5-1 with TRBJ2-7, with D perhaps TRBD2 (6 bases). V lost 1 base to trimming and J lost 5 bases, with 13 bases between them. The CDR3 consists of 14 residues. Germline V lookup: CDR1 SGHRS, CDR2 YFSETQ.